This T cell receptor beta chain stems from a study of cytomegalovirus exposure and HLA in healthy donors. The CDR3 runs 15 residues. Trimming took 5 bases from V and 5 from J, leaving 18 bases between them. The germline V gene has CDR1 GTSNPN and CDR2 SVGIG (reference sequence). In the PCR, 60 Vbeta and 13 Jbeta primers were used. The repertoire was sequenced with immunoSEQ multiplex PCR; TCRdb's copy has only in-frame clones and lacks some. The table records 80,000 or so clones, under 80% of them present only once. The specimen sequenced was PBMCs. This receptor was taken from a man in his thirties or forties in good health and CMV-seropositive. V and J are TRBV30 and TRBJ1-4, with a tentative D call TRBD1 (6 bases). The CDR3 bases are TGTGCCTGGTCGGAGGGGGGGAAAGAGAATGAAAAACTGTTTTTT. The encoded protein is CAWSEGGKENEKLFF.